This record concerns one T cell receptor beta chain sequence. This entry comes from a study of blood T cell repertoires in COVID-19. Study context: Researchers got acute and convalescent COVID-19 samples from the United States, Italy and Spain. PBMCs, B-cell-depleted T cells, or T cells were the source of the cDNA or gDNA that made up the material.

V gave up 2 bases and J gave up 4 bases; unmatched junction bases: 13. The CDR3 extends over 17 amino acids. The germline V gene has CDR1 LNHDA and CDR2 SQIVND (reference sequence). The authors' processing: For nucleated cells, counts were estimated from reference gene primer amplification. Measured with immunoSEQ multiplex PCR; TCRdb has only the in-frame clones, and not every one. The V and J calls and clone size are taken from that table; D and trimming were inferred from the DNA. The data show 200,000 to 300,000 clones, approximately 84% seen once. Specimen: peripheral blood. The rearrangement links TRBV19 to TRBJ1-2, with 7 positions matching TRBD1. The TCR sequence derives from a human donor in a cohort sampled during active COVID-19. This chain's CDR3 is CASSILGRGGAGYGYTF. The CDR3 bases are TGTGCCAGTAGTATACTGGGGAGAGGGGGCGCGGGCTATGGCTACACCTTC.